This T cell receptor beta chain is from a study of CD8+ T cells in alopecia areata. Findings and limits, study-wide: Lesional scalp, notably in alopecia totalis/universalis, had clonality above that of normal scalp.

J was trimmed by 8 bases and V by 3 bases; bases with no gene match: 6. The CDR3 contains 15 residues. Germline lookup yields CDR1 SGHRS and CDR2 YFSETQ. Collection of lesional scalp punch biopsies and peripheral blood was performed in alopecia areata patients. Comments on this clone: The antigen remains undetermined.

Sequencing relied on a cDNA template that was reverse transcribed from extracted RNA. Method: immunoSEQ multiplex PCR; TCRdb's copy keeps in-frame clones and lacks some. The top ten hold around 6% of the sample, which has 110,000 to 150,000 clones, under 60% seen once. The V call is TRBV5-1, the J call TRBJ2-1; TRBD1 matches at 12 bases. This TCR came from a human donor with alopecia areata. The sample was CD4+ T cells sorted from blood, taken at week 0. The CDR3 loop is CASSSGQGAGDEQFF. In DNA form, the CDR3 reads TGCGCCAGCAGCTCGGGACAGGGGGCGGGCGATGAGCAGTTCTTC.